These T cell receptor beta chains were read from a single sample in a study of CD8+CD57+ T cells in acquired aplastic anemia. Each CDR3 protein is one row after TCRdb ran MiXCR on the reads. In the table there are 200,000 or so distinct CDR3 sequences, around 65% of which are singletons. Sequenced material: sorted CD4+, CD8+, or CD8+CD57+ T cells (not recorded which) from PBMCs. The origin of the receptors is a human donor with severe aplastic anemia or a healthy control (not recorded which). Each CDR3 is given with its conserved first and last residue. D genes are given only for firm matches. Clone size is stated in some rows and not others, as once, few, many or a class when expanded.

size	J	V	D	DNA	CDR3
.	TRBJ2-1	TRBV7-8	TRBD1	TGTGCCAGCAGCCCGGACAGGGTCAATGAGCAGTTCTTC	CASSPDRVNEQFF
few	TRBJ2-5	TRBV7-8	TRBD1	TGTGCCAGCAGCACGGACAGGGGAGAGACCCAGTACTTC	CASSTDRGETQYF
many	TRBJ1-2	TRBV2	.	TGTGCCAGCAGTGGCCTACTCGGACAGCCAGCTAACTATGGCTACACCTTC	CASSGLLGQPANYGYTF
.	TRBJ2-3	TRBV12-3/TRBV12-4	.	TGTGCCAGCAGACCTTTTGGGGGCACAGATACGCAGTATTTT	CASRPFGGTDTQYF
.	TRBJ1-1	TRBV19	.	TGTGCCAGTAGTGCACGGGGGGTGAACACTGAAGCTTTCTTT	CASSARGVNTEAFF
.	TRBJ2-7	TRBV3-1	TRBD2	TGTGCCAGCAGCTATGGGACTAGCGGGAGATACGAGCAGTACTTC	CASSYGTSGRYEQYF
.	TRBJ1-2	TRBV24-1	TRBD1	TGTGCCACCAGGGGGACAGGAAACTATGGCTACACCTTC	CATRGTGNYGYTF
.	TRBJ2-6	TRBV9	.	TGTGCCAGCAGCGGGCCGGCCGGGGCCAACGTCCTGACTTTC	CASSGPAGANVLTF
.	TRBJ2-5	TRBV19	TRBD1	TGTGCCAGTAGTCACAGGGGGTATCAAGAGACCCAGTACTTC	CASSHRGYQETQYF
.	TRBJ2-3	TRBV7-2	TRBD2	TGTGCCAGCAGCTTATTGGGACTAACCGAAACAGATACGCAGTATTTT	CASSLLGLTETDTQYF
.	TRBJ2-5	TRBV2	.	TGTGCCAGCAGTGAAGCGGATGTACGGTTCCAAGAGACCCAGTACTTC	CASSEADVRFQETQYF
.	TRBJ1-1	TRBV2	TRBD1	TGTGCCAGCAGCGCGGGACAGGGAGGGACTGAAGCTTTCTTT	CASSAGQGGTEAFF
many	TRBJ2-3	TRBV5-5	.	TGTGCCAGCAGGGGGACGGGACTCCCTTTCTCTAGCACAGATACGCAGTATTTT	CASRGTGLPFSSTDTQYF
few	TRBJ2-3	TRBV2	.	TGTGCCAGCAGCCCCGCCCCTACTAGCACAGATACGCAGTATTTT	CASSPAPTSTDTQYF
many	TRBJ2-3	TRBV19	.	TGTGCCAGTAGTATGTTGGCCATAAGCACAGATACGCAGTATTTT	CASSMLAISTDTQYF
once	TRBJ2-7	TRBV6-6	.	TGTGCCAGTTTACAGGGGGGGTCCTACGAGCAGTACTTC	CASLQGGSYEQYF
.	TRBJ2-5	TRBV7-9	.	TGTGCCAGCAGTTCTCCAGGGTTCGGTGGAGAGACCCAGTACTTC	CASSSPGFGGETQYF
.	TRBJ1-6	TRBV12-3/TRBV12-4	.	TGTGCCAGCAGTTTTGGTGATTCACCCCTCCACTTT	CASSFGDSPLHF
few	TRBJ1-4	TRBV7-9	.	TGTGCCAGCAGCTTGCAAGGTAATGAAAAACTGTTTTTT	CASSLQGNEKLFF
.	TRBJ2-2	TRBV29-1	.	TGCAGCGTCGTATCAGACAGCAACACCGGGGAGCTGTTTTTT	CSVVSDSNTGELFF
.	TRBJ2-5	TRBV20-1	.	TGCAGTGCTAGCAGTCAGCTAGAGACCCAGTACTTC	CSASSQLETQYF
.	TRBJ2-1	TRBV25-1	.	TGTGCCAGCAGTGATAAAAGGGCGTCGAGCTCCTACAATGAGCAGTTCTTC	CASSDKRASSSYNEQFF
.	TRBJ2-3	TRBV29-1	TRBD2	TGCAGCGTAGAGCGGGAGGTGGGCGATACGCAGTATTTT	CSVEREVGDTQYF